The source of this TCR beta chain is a study of blood T cell repertoires in COVID-19. Study information: The United States, Italy and Spain supplied acute and convalescent COVID-19 samples.

In its sample, this clone was seen a few times. Germline values: CDR1 SEHNR, CDR2 FQNEAQ (reference sequence). J lost 5 bases, V lost 6 bases, and 10 bases had no gene match. This CDR3 is 15 amino acids long. Original processing methods: How many nucleated cells were present was estimated from reference gene primer amplification. The assay was immunoSEQ multiplex PCR, and TCRdb's table has in-frame clones only and misses some. V, J and clone size derive from that table, while D and trimming were established from the DNA sequence. The table lists roughly 230,000 clones, 89% of them singletons, with 3.5% to 5% in the top ten.

The source is a woman aged 40 to 50 who had recovered from COVID-19. V is TRBV7-9 and J is TRBJ2-5; TRBD1 matches 9 bases. The sequencing input was peripheral blood. The CDR3 nucleotides are TGTGCCAGCAGTAGACCGGGACAGGGTGCGGAGACCCAGTACTTC. It encodes CASSRPGQGAETQYF.